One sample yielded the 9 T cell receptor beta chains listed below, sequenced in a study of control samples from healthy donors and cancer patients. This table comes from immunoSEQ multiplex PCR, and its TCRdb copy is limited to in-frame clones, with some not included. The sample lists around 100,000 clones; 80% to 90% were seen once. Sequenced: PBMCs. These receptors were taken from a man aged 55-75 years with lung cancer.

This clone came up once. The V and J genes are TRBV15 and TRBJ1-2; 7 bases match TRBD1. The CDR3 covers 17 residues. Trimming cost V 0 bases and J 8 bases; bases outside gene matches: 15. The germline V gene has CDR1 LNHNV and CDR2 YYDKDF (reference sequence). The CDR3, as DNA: TGTGCCACCAGCAGAGATCCCGCGGAGGGCAGGGGGAAAGGCTACACCTTC. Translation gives CATSRDPAEGRGKGYTF.

CDR3 nucleotides: TGTGCCAGCAGCTTGGCCGCGGTCCAGAGGAACACTGAAGCTTTCTTT. Protein: CASSLAAVQRNTEAFF. The chain joins TRBV5-6 to TRBJ1-1; D gene ambiguous. Germline assignment: CDR1 SGHDT and CDR2 YYEEEE. Deletions cut 0 bases from V and 1 base from J, with 13 bases between. The CDR3 totals 16 residues.

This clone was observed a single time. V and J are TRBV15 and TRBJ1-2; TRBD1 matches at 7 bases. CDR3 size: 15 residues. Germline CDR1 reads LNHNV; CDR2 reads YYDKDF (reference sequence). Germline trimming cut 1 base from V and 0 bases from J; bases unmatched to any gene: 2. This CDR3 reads CATSRGQGANYGYTF. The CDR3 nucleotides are TGTGCCACCAGCAGAGGTCAGGGGGCTAACTATGGCTACACCTTC. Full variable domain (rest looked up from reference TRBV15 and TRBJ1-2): DAMVIQNPRYQVTQFGKPVTLSCSQTLNHNVMYWYQQKSSQAPKLLFHYYDKDFNNEADTPDNFQSRRPNTSFCFLDIRSPGLGDTAMYLCATSRGQGANYGYTFGSGTRLTVV.

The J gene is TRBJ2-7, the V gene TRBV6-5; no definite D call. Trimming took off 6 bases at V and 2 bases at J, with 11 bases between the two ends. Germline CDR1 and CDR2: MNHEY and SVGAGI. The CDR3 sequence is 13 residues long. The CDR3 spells CASRRLAPYEQYV. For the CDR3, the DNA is TGTGCCAGCAGGAGACTTGCCCCCTACGAGCAGTACGTC.

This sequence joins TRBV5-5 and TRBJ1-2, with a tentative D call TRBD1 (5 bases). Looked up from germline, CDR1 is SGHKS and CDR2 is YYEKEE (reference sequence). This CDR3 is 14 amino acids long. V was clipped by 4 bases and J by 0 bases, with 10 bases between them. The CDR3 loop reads CASSRETANYGYTF. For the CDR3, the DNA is TGTGCCAGCAGCAGGGAGACAGCTAACTATGGCTACACCTTC. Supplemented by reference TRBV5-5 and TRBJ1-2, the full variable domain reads DAGVTQSPTHLIKTRGQQVTLRCSPISGHKSVSWYQQVLGQGPQFIFQYYEKEERGRGNFPDRFSARQFPNYSSELNVNALLLGDSALYLCASSRETANYGYTFGSGTRLTVV.

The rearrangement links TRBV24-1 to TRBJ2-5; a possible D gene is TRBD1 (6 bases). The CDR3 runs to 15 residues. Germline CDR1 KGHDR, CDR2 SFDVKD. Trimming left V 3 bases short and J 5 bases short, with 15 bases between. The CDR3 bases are TGTGCCACCAGTGATACAAATCAGGGGAAGGAGACCCAGTACTTC. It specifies CATSDTNQGKETQYF.

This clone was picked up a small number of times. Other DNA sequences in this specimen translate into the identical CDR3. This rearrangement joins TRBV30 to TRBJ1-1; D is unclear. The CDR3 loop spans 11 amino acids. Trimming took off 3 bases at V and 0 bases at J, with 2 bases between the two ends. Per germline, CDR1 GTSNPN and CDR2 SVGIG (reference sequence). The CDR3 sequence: CAWSLNTEAFF. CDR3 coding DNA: TGTGCCTGGAGCCTGAACACTGAAGCTTTCTTT.

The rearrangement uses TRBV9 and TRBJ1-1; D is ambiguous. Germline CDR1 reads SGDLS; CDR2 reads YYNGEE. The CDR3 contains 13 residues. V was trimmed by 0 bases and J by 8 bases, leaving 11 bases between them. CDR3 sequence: CASSVEVGWEAFF. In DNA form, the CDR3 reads TGTGCCAGCAGCGTAGAAGTCGGGTGGGAAGCTTTCTTT.

The CDR3 reads CASSLDSRIQETQYF. CDR3 nucleotides: TGCGCCAGCAGCTTGGACAGCCGTATTCAAGAGACCCAGTACTTC. This chain connects TRBV5-1 to TRBJ2-5; no firm D call. Germline assignment: CDR1 SGHRS and CDR2 YFSETQ. V was pared by 0 bases and J by 2 bases, with 11 bases between. The length of the CDR3 is 15 residues.